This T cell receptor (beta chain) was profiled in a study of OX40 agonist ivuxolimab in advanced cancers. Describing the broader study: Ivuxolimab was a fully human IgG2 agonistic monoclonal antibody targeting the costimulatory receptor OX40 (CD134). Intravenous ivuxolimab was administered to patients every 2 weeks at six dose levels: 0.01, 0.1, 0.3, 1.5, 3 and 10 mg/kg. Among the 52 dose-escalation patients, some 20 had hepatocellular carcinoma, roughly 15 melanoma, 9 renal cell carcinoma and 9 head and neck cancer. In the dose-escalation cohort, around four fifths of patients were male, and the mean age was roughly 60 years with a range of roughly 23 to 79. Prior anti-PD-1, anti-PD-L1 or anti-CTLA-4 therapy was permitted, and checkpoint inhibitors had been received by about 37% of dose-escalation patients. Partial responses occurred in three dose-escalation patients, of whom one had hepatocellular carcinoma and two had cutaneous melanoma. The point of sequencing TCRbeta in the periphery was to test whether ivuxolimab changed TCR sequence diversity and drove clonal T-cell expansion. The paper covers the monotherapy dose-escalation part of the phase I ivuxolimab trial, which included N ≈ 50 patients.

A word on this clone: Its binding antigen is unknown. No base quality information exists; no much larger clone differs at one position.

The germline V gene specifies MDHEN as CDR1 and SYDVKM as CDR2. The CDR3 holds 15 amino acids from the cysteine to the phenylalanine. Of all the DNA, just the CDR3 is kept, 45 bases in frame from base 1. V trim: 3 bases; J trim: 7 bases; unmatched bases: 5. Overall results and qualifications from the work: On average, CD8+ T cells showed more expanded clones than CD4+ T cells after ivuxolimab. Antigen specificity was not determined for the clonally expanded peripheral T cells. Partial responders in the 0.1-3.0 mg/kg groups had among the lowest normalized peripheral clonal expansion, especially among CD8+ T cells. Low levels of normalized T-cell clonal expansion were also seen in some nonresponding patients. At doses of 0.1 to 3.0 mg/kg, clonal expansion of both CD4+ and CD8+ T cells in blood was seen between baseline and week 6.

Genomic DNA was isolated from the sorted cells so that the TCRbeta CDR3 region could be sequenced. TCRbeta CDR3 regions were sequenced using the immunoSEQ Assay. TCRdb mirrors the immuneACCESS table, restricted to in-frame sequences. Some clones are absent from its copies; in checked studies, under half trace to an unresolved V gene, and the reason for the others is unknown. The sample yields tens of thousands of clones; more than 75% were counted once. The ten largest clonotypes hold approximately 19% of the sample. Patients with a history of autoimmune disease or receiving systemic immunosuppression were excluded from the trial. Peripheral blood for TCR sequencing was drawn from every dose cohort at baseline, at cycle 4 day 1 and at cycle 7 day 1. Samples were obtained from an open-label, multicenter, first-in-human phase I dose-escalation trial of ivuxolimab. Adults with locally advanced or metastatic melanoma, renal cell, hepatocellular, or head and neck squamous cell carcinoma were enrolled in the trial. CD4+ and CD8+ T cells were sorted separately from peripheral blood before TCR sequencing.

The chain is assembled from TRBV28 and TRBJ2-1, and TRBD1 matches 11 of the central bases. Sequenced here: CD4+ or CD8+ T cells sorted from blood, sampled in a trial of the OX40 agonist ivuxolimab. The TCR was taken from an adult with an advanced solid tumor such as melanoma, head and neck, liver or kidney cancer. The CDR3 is CASSFGTGGENEQFF. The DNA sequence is TGTGCCAGCAGTTTCGGGACAGGGGGAGAAAATGAGCAGTTCTTC.